This TCR beta chain was profiled in a study of blood T cell repertoires in COVID-19. Study-level background: The United States, Italy and Spain provided the acute and convalescent COVID-19 samples. Sources were T cells, B-cell-depleted T cells, or PBMCs; the material itself was cDNA or gDNA.

CDR3 length: 15 amino acids. Germline CDR1 is LGHNA and CDR2 is YSLEER. Trimming removed 1 base from V and 6 bases from J; junction bases left unmatched: 6. Per the original data handling: Amplification with reference gene primers provided the estimates of nucleated cell counts. TCRdb's table, derived via immunoSEQ multiplex PCR, lists solely in-frame clones and lacks some. V and J calls and clone size are copied from that table; D and trimming were computed from the DNA. The sample records tens of thousands of clones, 70% to 90% being singletons. This clone was recorded once. The origin of this receptor is a man in his sixties with acute or convalescent COVID-19. The chain joins TRBV4-3 to TRBJ1-1, with 9 bases lining up with TRBD1. Sequenced sample: peripheral blood. The CDR3: CASSQGTGAVAEAFF. The CDR3 DNA follows: TGCGCCAGCAGCCAAGGGACAGGGGCGGTTGCTGAAGCTTTCTTT.